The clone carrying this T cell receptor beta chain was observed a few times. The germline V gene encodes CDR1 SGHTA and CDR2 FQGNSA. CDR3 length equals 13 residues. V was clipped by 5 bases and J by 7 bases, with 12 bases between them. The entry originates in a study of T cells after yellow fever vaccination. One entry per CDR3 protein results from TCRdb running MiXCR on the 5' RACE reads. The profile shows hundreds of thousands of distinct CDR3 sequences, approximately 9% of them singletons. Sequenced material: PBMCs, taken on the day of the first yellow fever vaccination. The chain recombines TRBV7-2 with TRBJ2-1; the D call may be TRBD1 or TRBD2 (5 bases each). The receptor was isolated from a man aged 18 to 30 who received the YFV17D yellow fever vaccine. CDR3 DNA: TGTGCCAGCAGCAAGGACTGGGGGAATGAGCAGTTCTTC. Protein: CASSKDWGNEQFF.